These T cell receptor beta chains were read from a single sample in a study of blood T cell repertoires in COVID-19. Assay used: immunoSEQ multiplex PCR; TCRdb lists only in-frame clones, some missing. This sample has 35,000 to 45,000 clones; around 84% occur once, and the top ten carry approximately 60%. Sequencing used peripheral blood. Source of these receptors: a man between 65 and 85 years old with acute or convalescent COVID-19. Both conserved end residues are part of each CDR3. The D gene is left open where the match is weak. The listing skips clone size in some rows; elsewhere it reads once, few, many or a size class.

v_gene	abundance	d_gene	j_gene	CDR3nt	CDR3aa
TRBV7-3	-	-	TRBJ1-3	TGTGCCAGCAGCTCCGGACAACTTGGAAACACCATATATTTT	CASSSGQLGNTIYF
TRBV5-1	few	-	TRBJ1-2	TGCGCCAGCAGCTTGGAGGGGGAGGGTGGCTACACCTTC	CASSLEGEGGYTF
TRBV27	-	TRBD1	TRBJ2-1	TGTGCCAGCAGTGTCCAGGGGGTCACCTTCTACAATGAGCAGTTCTTC	CASSVQGVTFYNEQFF
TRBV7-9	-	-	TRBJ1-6	TGTGCCAGCACCATACCCGGGAGTTCACCCCTCCACTTT	CASTIPGSSPLHF
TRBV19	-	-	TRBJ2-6	TGTGCCAGTAGTATACAGGGTCGTGAGTCCAACGTCCTGACTTTC	CASSIQGRESNVLTF
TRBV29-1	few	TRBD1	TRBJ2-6	TGCAGCGTTGTCGCCACAGGGGGTTTATCTCTGGGGGCCAACGTCCTGACTTTC	CSVVATGGLSLGANVLTF
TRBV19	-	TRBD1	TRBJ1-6	TGTGCCAGTAGCCGAGCTGAGGACAGGTATAATTCACCCCTCCACTTT	CASSRAEDRYNSPLHF
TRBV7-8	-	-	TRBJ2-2	TGTGCCAGCAGCCCAGGGGCTAGGACCGGGGAGCTGTTTTTT	CASSPGARTGELFF
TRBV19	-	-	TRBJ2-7	TGTGCCAGTAGTATCAGGGCCCCCTACGAGCAGTACTTC	CASSIRAPYEQYF
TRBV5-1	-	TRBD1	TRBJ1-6	TGCGCCAGCAGCCCCGGGACAGGAGATTCACCCCTCCACTTT	CASSPGTGDSPLHF
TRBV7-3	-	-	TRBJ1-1	TGTGCCAGCAGCTTAGGGAGGGGTGGCACTGAAGCTTTCTTT	CASSLGRGGTEAFF
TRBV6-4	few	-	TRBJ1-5	TGTGCCAGCAGCCTCAGGGAAGGCAATCAGCCCCAGCATTTT	CASSLREGNQPQHF
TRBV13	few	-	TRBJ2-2	TGTGCCAGCAGCCCCCCCAGGCTGACCGGCACCGGGGAGCTGTTTTTT	CASSPPRLTGTGELFF
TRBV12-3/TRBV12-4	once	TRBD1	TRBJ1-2	TGTGCCAGCAGTATGGGACAGCCCTATGGCTACACCTTC	CASSMGQPYGYTF
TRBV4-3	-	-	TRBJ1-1	TGCGCCAGCAGCCAATCCCCGACTGGGAACACTGAAGCTTTCTTT	CASSQSPTGNTEAFF
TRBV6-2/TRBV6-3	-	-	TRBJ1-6	TGTGCCAGCAGTCAGCCGGCCGGGAGGAATTCACCCCTCCACTTT	CASSQPAGRNSPLHF
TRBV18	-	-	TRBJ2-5	TGTGCCAGCTCACCACCAAATTCGGAGACCCAGTACTTC	CASSPPNSETQYF
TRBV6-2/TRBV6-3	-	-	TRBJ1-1	TGTGCCAGCAGTTCCTACTTGGACACTGAAGCTTTCTTT	CASSSYLDTEAFF
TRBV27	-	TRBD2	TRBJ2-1	TGTGCCAGCAGCCAGACTAGCGGGAGGTACAATGAGCAGTTCTTC	CASSQTSGRYNEQFF
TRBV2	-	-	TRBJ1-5	TGTGCCAGCAGTGTAGAGGGCAGTCGCCATCAGCCCCAGCATTTT	CASSVEGSRHQPQHF
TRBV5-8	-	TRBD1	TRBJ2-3	TGTGCCAGCAGCTTTAGACAGGGGGCATGGGATACGCAGTATTTT	CASSFRQGAWDTQYF
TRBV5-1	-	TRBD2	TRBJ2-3	TGCGCCAGCAGCTCTACCCTAGCGGGCACAGATACGCAGTATTTT	CASSSTLAGTDTQYF
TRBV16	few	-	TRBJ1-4	TGTGCCAGCAGCCTTCAGGCGGGGGTCAATGAAAAACTGTTTTTT	CASSLQAGVNEKLFF
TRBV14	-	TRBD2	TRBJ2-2	TGTGCCAGCAGCCAAGGCGGGGGGGCCTTGTACACCGGGGAGCTGTTTTTT	CASSQGGGALYTGELFF
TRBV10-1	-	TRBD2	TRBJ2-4	TGCGCCAGCAGTGAATTGCGGGGGGCCCCCATTCAGTACTTC	CASSELRGAPIQYF
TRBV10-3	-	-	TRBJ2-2	TGTGCCATCAGGCAGGGACAAGCGGCCACCGGGGAGCTGTTTTTT	CAIRQGQAATGELFF
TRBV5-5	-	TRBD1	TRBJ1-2	TGTGCCAGCAGCGTAAACCAGGGGGCAGGCTATGGCTACACCTTC	CASSVNQGAGYGYTF
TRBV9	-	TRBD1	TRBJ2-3	TGTGCCAGCAGCGTAGATGGACAGGGGGTGGATACGCAGTATTTT	CASSVDGQGVDTQYF
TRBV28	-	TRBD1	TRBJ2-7	TGTGCCAGCAGTTTAGGGACAGGGGGAAACGAGCAGTACTTC	CASSLGTGGNEQYF
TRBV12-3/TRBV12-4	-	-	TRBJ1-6	TGTGCCAGCAGCCCAGACTCTTTTGTGACCCTCCACTTT	CASSPDSFVTLHF
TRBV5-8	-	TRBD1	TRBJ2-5	TGTGCCAGCAGCTTGATCGACAGGGCGGGGACCCAGTACTTC	CASSLIDRAGTQYF
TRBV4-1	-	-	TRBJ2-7	TGCGCCAGCAGCCCAGACGGCTACGAGCAGTACTTC	CASSPDGYEQYF
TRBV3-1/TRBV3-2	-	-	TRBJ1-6	TGTGCCAGCAGCCAAGAGGCTAATTCACCCCTCCACTTT	CASSQEANSPLHF
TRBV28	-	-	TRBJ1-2	TGTGCCAGCAGCGTTGGGGCGGTCTATGGCTACACCTTC	CASSVGAVYGYTF
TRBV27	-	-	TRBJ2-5	TGTGCCAGCAGTTTATCGATTGAGCAAGAGACCCAGTACTTC	CASSLSIEQETQYF